This TCR beta chain was captured in a study of T cell repertoires in ileal Crohn's disease (dated by TCRdb to about 2019). Background for the entire study: At the time of surgery, about a third of patients were active smokers, and the median duration of disease was around eight years. A prospective multicentre cohort supplied the 55 to 60 Crohn's disease patients whose TCR repertoires were analysed. Roughly half of the patients were given postoperative therapy, with approximately 18 on anti-TNF agents and about a dozen on thiopurines. All patients had surgery for a complication: stricturing disease in 61% and penetrating disease in 39%. The study sequenced 171 mucosal samples from a few dozen patients, taken at several locations on the surgical specimen and at postoperative endoscopy. A Rutgeerts score above i0 was used to define endoscopic postoperative recurrence. The study was conducted in parallel with a multicentre cohort that was designed to identify predictors of early endoscopic recurrence following ileocolonic resection. Results the study describes overall, beyond this receptor: A significantly higher proportion of clonal expansions was observed in active smokers at surgery than in non-smokers (approximately 28% vs 17%, p=0.02). Sorted CD8 T cells carried more high-frequency clones than CD4 T cells, suggesting mucosal expansions were mainly CD8. Only a subgroup of patients, of unstated size, had their mucosal CD4 and CD8 T cells sorted and sequenced. Endoscopic recurrence was linked to a higher percentage of high-frequency clones at surgery, and recurrence occurred in every patient whose clonality exceeded 26.8% (18/57).

The CDR1 and CDR2 encoded by the germline V gene are LGHNA and YSLEER. The CDR3, cysteine through phenylalanine, is 18 amino acids long. Of all the DNA, just the CDR3 is kept, 54 bases in frame from base 1. At the junction V is shortened by 4 bases and J by 1 base; bases outside the gene matches: 5. This clone was seen a handful of times. Its antigen is unknown. Per-base quality was not reported, and no clone a single base away is much larger than it. Adults with ileal or ileocolonic Crohn's disease for whom ileocolonic resection was indicated were considered eligible. Whole ileal mucosal biopsies were stored frozen at -80°C before DNA extraction. Genomic DNA was isolated from frozen whole biopsies using a TRizol-based method, and the DNA was quantified with a NanoDrop 2000 spectrophotometer. Roughly 500 nanograms of biopsy DNA per sample were submitted for commercial TCRB immunosequencing. CDR3 regions were amplified from genomic DNA by Adaptive Biotechnology using a two-step, amplification bias-controlled multiplex PCR. The first PCR used primers for every V and J gene segment; the second PCR added barcodes and Illumina adapters. CDR3 libraries were sequenced on an Illumina instrument. Per the source publication's procedure: Vendor-provided pipelines were combined with custom analysis of raw data in R/Bioconductor under R version 3.3.0. Clonality, which ranges from 0 to 1, was calculated as the inverse of the normalised Shannon entropy across all productive clones. High-frequency clones were defined as the share of the repertoire occupied by the top 100 clones, with only clones passing a 95% confidence test being retained. Repertoire diversity was measured with the Simpson index, and overlap between samples was measured with the Morisita-Horn index. In TCRdb, the immuneACCESS table is reduced to in-frame sequences with V and J assigned. These tables do not hold every clone; where another copy was compared, an unresolved V gene accounts for under half, and the others remain unexplained. V, J and clone size were drawn from that table, and D and trimming were deduced from the DNA. A total of over 7,500 clones appear in this sample, more than 65% of them only once. The ten biggest clones cover about 25% of the sample.

Sequencing was carried out using ileal tissue. The source is an adult with Crohn's disease. This chain is built from TRBV4-3 and TRBJ2-1; 15 bases in the middle match TRBD2. The sequenced DNA: TGCGCCAGCAGCCCGGGACTAGCGGGGGGCCAGTCCTACAATGAGCAGTTCTTC. This translates into CASSPGLAGGQSYNEQFF.